This entry lists 8 T cell receptor beta chains sequenced from one sample in a study of blood T cells in healthy people across ages. A J-beta primer mix and a sample-barcoded 5' primer were used in a second PCR of about 7 to 12 cycles. TCRdb processed the 5' RACE reads anew with MiXCR; each CDR3 protein has one entry. The data hold around 1.5 million distinct CDR3 sequences, with 35% to 45% observed a single time. The sample comprised blood. The receptor set was obtained from a woman under 30 in good health.

The rearrangement links TRBV29-1 to TRBJ1-2; 9 nucleotides align to TRBD1. Germline V gene lookup returns CDR1 SQVTM and CDR2 ANQGSEA. V lost 6 bases and J lost 7; bases outside the gene matches: 9. The CDR3 contains 13 residues. The CDR3 is CSVGAGTGCGYTF. The CDR3 DNA sequence: TGCAGCGTGGGAGCCGGGACAGGGTGTGGCTACACCTTC. Combining the CDR3 with reference TRBV29-1 and TRBJ1-2 gives the whole variable domain SAVISQKPSRDICQRGTSLTIQCQVDSQVTMMFWYRQQPGQSLTLIATANQGSEATYESGFVIDKFPISRPNLTFSTLTVSNMSPEDSSIYLCSVGAGTGCGYTFGSGTRLTVV.

This chain links TRBV7-9 with TRBJ1-1, with a tentative D call TRBD1 (6 bases). V lost 7 bases and J 5 bases, leaving 26 bases between the germline ends. The CDR3 is 17 amino acids. Germline CDR1 and CDR2: SEHNR and FQNEAQ (reference sequence). In DNA form, the CDR3 reads TGTGCCAGCACCCCGGGGGTGGGGGGCGTAGGTGGTACTGAAGCTTTCTTT. Amino acids: CASTPGVGGVGGTEAFF.

This chain joins TRBV10-3 and TRBJ2-1; D is uncertain. This CDR3 region has 14 residues. V was trimmed by 2 bases and J by 8 bases, leaving 13 bases between them. Germline CDR1 ENHRY, CDR2 SYGVKD. The DNA for the CDR3 is TGTGCCATCAGTGAGGCCCCCATTATCGATGAGCAGTTCTTC. Translation: CAISEAPIIDEQFF.

There are a few counts of this clonotype. This chain uses TRBV6-1 with TRBJ1-3; D unclear. The germline CDR1 and CDR2 sequences are MNHNS and SASEGT. This CDR3 has 16 residues. Trimming cost V 5 bases and J 4 bases, with 18 bases left between them. CDR3 loop: CASSPAGREAGNTIYF. The CDR3 DNA sequence: TGTGCCAGCAGTCCCGCGGGGAGGGAAGCAGGAAACACCATATATTTT.

In this sample, this clonotype turned up a few times. This chain joins TRBV28 and TRBJ1-6, with D possibly being TRBD1 (6 bases). Germline V lookup: CDR1 MDHEN, CDR2 SYDVKM. Trimming pared 11 bases from V and 0 bases from J, leaving 11 bases between. The CDR3 runs 14 residues. The CDR3 bases are TGTGCCGGGGGGCCGAGCTCCTATAATTCACCCCTCCACTTT. It codes for CAGGPSSYNSPLHF.

V is TRBV12-3 or TRBV12-4 and J is TRBJ2-3, with D perhaps matching TRBD1 (6 bases). Trimming pared 10 bases from V and 7 bases from J, leaving 12 bases between. The CDR3 is 11 residues long. This chain's CDR3 is CATRGGNTQYF. DNA of the CDR3: TGTGCCACCAGGGGTGGGAATACGCAGTATTTT.

Written as DNA, the CDR3 is TGTGCCAGCTCCGGCGGACAGGACTATGGCTACACCTTC. This codes for CASSGGQDYGYTF. The rearrangement links TRBV18 to TRBJ1-2; 7 bases map to TRBD1. V lost 6 bases to trimming and J lost 3 bases; unmatched junction nucleotides: 4. This CDR3 is 13 amino acids long. CDR1 and CDR2 (germline): KGHSH, LQKENI.

This chain uses TRBV5-1 with TRBJ2-2; TRBD2 matches at 7 bases. V trimming: 6 bases; J trimming: 5 bases; junction bases outside the gene matches: 10. CDR3 length: 15 residues. Germline CDR1 reads SGHRS; CDR2 reads YFSETQ. CDR3 sequence (DNA): TGCGCCAGCACCAGAACTGGCGGGAGTACCGGGGAGCTGTTTTTT. This sequence encodes CASTRTGGSTGELFF.